These 17 T cell receptor beta chains were sequenced from one sample in a study of T cell repertoires in cytomegalovirus infection. TCRdb ran MiXCR on the reads and lists one entry per CDR3 protein. This sample has a few hundred thousand distinct CDR3 sequences, with approximately 9.1% found just once. Sequenced: PBMCs. These receptors were obtained from a human donor in good health (CMV status not recorded). Some clones in this sample may be carry-over from other donors' samples.

This sequence joins TRBV14 and TRBJ1-1; the D gene is possibly TRBD1 (6 bases). The germline V and J ends were trimmed by 0 bases and 0 bases, with 20 bases remaining between them. The CDR3 contains 19 residues. In germline, CDR1 is SGHDN, CDR2 FVKESK. The CDR3 spells CASSQELGGRGKMNTEAFF. CDR3 coding DNA: TGTGCCAGCAGCCAAGAATTGGGGGGCAGGGGAAAGATGAACACTGAAGCTTTCTTT. The whole variable domain, remainder taken from reference TRBV14 and TRBJ1-1, is EAGVTQFPSHSVIEKGQTVTLRCDPISGHDNLYWYRRVMGKEIKFLLHFVKESKQDESGMPNNRFLAERTGGTYSTLKVQPAELEDSGVYFCASSQELGGRGKMNTEAFFGQGTRLTVV.

This clonotype has a count of ten or more. The gene calls are TRBV19 and TRBJ1-1; D is uncertain. The V gene lost 3 bases and the J gene lost 7 bases, with 9 bases spanning the gap. CDR1 is LNHDA and CDR2 is SQIVND in the germline V gene (reference sequence). There are 12 residues in the CDR3. CDR3 amino acids: CASSIDKFEAFF. The CDR3 region has the DNA TGTGCCAGTAGTATTGACAAGTTTGAAGCTTTCTTT.

This clonotype was seen many times. This chain joins TRBV20-1 and TRBJ2-5, with 9 bases fitting TRBD1. Germline CDR1 DFQATT, CDR2 SNEGSKA (reference sequence). CDR3 length equals 16 residues. V gave up 5 bases and J gave up 1 base; unmatched junction bases: 11. The CDR3 loop is CSARRGQGVPQETQYF. CDR3 nucleotide sequence: TGCAGTGCTCGCCGGGGACAGGGTGTCCCCCAAGAGACCCAGTACTTC.

This clonotype came up many times. The chain uses TRBV11-3 and TRBJ2-1; possibly TRBD1 for D (6 bases). Germline lookup yields CDR1 SGHNT and CDR2 YENEEA. The CDR3 sequence is 15 residues long. The V gene lost 5 bases and the J gene lost 10 bases, with 21 bases spanning the gap. The CDR3 coding sequence is TGTGCCAGCAGCGGGAAAAATCACAGGGTGCGGGAGCAGTTCTTC. It codes for CASSGKNHRVREQFF.

This clonotype came up a few times. The rearrangement joins TRBV5-1 to TRBJ2-1; D is ambiguous. The CDR3 is 13 amino acids. Between the trimmed V and J ends, which lost 4 bases and 3 bases, there was a span of 8 bases. The germline V gene encodes CDR1 SGHRS and CDR2 YFSETQ. The CDR3: CASSETIYNEQFF. CDR3 DNA sequence: TGCGCCAGCAGCGAAACGATCTACAATGAGCAGTTCTTC.

In this sample, this clonotype turned up many times. The V and J genes are TRBV7-2 and TRBJ2-7; D is possibly TRBD1 (5 bases). The V end lost 2 bases, the J end lost 0 bases, and 8 bases lay between the germline ends. The CDR3 contains 14 residues. From germline, CDR1 is SGHTA and CDR2 FQGNSA. The CDR3 DNA reads TGTGCCAGCAGCTTACAGGGCAGCTCCTACGAGCAGTACTTC. This gives the protein CASSLQGSSYEQYF.

This chain joins TRBV12-3 or TRBV12-4 and TRBJ2-7; the D gene could be TRBD1 or TRBD2 (7 bases each). This CDR3 has 15 amino acids. Between the trimmed V and J ends, which lost 3 bases and 4 bases, there was a span of 16 bases. CDR3 DNA: TGTGCCAGCAGTTTGGGGAGGGGGCCGCGTTACGAGCAGTACTTC. The encoded protein is CASSLGRGPRYEQYF.

This clonotype was counted a few times. V usage is TRBV20-1 and J usage is TRBJ1-1, with TRBD1 as a possible D gene (5 bases). V dropped 6 bases and J dropped 8 bases, with 13 bases sitting between them. Germline CDR1 DFQATT, CDR2 SNEGSKA (reference sequence). CDR3 length equals 11 residues. CDR3 sequence (DNA): TGCAGTGCGGCCGGGACTTACGAAGCTTTCTTT. Protein product: CSAAGTYEAFF.

This clonotype appeared many times. The V call is TRBV12-3 or TRBV12-4, the J call TRBJ2-3; D unresolved. The V and J ends lost 0 bases and 7 bases respectively, with 8 bases between them. The CDR3 extends over 13 amino acids. CDR3 protein: CASSLAVPNTQYF. In DNA, the CDR3 is TGTGCCAGCAGTTTAGCGGTTCCAAATACGCAGTATTTT.

Many counts were recorded for this clonotype. This chain connects TRBV19 to TRBJ1-2; no definite D call. Germline lookup yields CDR1 LNHDA and CDR2 SQIVND (reference sequence). The CDR3 length is 13 residues. V lost 9 bases and J 4 bases, leaving 15 bases between the germline ends. CDR3 in amino acids: CASVAGGFYGYTF. Here the CDR3 DNA reads TGTGCCAGCGTCGCGGGCGGATTCTATGGCTACACCTTC.

This clonotype was seen many times. V is TRBV7-6 and J is TRBJ2-1, with D possibly being TRBD1 (6 bases). Germline CDR1 and CDR2: SGHVS and FNYEAQ. This CDR3 is 14 amino acids long. With 9 bases removed from V and 7 bases from J, the gap between germline ends came to 19 bases. This chain's CDR3 is CASSRQPQGNEQFF. In DNA form, the CDR3 reads TGTGCCAGTTCCCGACAGCCCCAGGGGAATGAGCAGTTCTTC.

The chain combines TRBV4-3 with TRBJ1-1, with no clear D. CDR1 is LGHNA, CDR2 YSLEER, per germline. The V and J ends lost 0 bases and 0 bases respectively, with 8 bases between them. This CDR3 spans 15 amino acids. CDR3 DNA: TGCGCCAGCAGCCAAGAACCTTACGTGAACACTGAAGCTTTCTTT. Its protein is CASSQEPYVNTEAFF.

This clonotype was seen at least ten times. V is TRBV6-2 or TRBV6-3 and J is TRBJ1-2; the match to TRBD1 covers 11 bases. The CDR3 runs 16 residues. Trimming took 6 bases from V and 5 from J; bases not matched to a gene: 11. The germline V gene has CDR1 MNHEY and CDR2 SVGEGT. The CDR3 is CASRPQRTGGIYGYTF. In DNA form, the CDR3 reads TGTGCCAGCAGACCCCAAAGGACAGGGGGCATATATGGCTACACCTTC.

This clonotype was observed many times. V gene TRBV12-3 or TRBV12-4 combines with J gene TRBJ1-5; TRBD1 might be the D (6 bases). Trimming shortened V by 3 bases and J by 0 bases, and 24 bases separated the two germline ends. This CDR3 region has 20 residues. The CDR3 DNA is TGTGCCAGCAGTTTCGGTAAAGGGGGACGGAAACTTACTAGCAATCAGCCCCAGCATTTT. Protein sequence: CASSFGKGGRKLTSNQPQHF.

This clonotype was observed many times. V is TRBV7-2 and J is TRBJ1-5; 8 bases line up with TRBD1. The V segment lost 1 base and the J segment 1 base; nucleotides outside the gene matches: 3. There are 16 residues in the CDR3. Germline V gene lookup returns CDR1 SGHTA and CDR2 FQGNSA. The CDR3 DNA is TGTGCCAGCAGCTTAGTCGGGACAGGCAGCAATCAGCCCCAGCATTTT. As protein: CASSLVGTGSNQPQHF.

V usage is TRBV18 and J usage is TRBJ1-1; no reliable D call. Deletions cut 3 bases from V and 0 bases from J, with 5 bases between. The CDR3 sequence is 13 residues long. Germline CDR1 reads KGHSH; CDR2 reads LQKENI. CDR3 in amino acids: CASSPILNTEAFF. CDR3 coding DNA: TGTGCCAGCTCACCCATCCTGAACACTGAAGCTTTCTTT.

This clonotype was counted ten times or more. The chain combines TRBV14 with TRBJ1-6; no clear D. V shed 4 bases and J shed 3 bases, with 7 bases lying between them. Germline V gene sequence: CDR1 SGHDN, CDR2 FVKESK. The CDR3 covers 14 residues. The CDR3 loop is CASSLLGYNSPLHF. DNA of the CDR3: TGTGCCAGCAGCCTCTTGGGCTATAATTCACCCCTCCACTTT.